This T cell receptor beta chain was recorded in a study of cytomegalovirus exposure and HLA in healthy donors. In this sample, this clone turned up once. PCR primers comprised 60 Vbeta and 13 Jbeta primers. The data were produced by immunoSEQ multiplex PCR, yet TCRdb's version contains in-frame clones alone and is incomplete. The profile shows under 200,000 clones, roughly 80% of them singletons. This CDR3 spans 15 amino acids. Looked up from germline, CDR1 is ENHRY and CDR2 is SYGVKD. V was shortened by 5 bases and J by 4 bases, with 17 bases between the two germline ends. The source is a female donor in good health and CMV-seronegative. The chain carries TRBV10-3 and TRBJ1-1; D is unresolved. Sequencing was done on a sample of PBMCs. The CDR3 DNA reads as TGTGCCATCAGTCGGGAGGGAGGGAGGACCACTGAAGCTTTCTTT. As protein: CAISREGGRTTEAFF.